The source of this T cell receptor beta chain is a study of Ad26.COV2.S vaccination and SARS-CoV-2 variants. Treatment noted: around 19 received Ad26.COV2.S at low or high dose, single or two shots; about 5 received placebo; per-sample allocation not given. The investigators took samples on day 63 after the first vaccine or placebo injection. Regarding the study as a whole: Recipients of vaccine and of placebo showed similar breadth of their non-spike TCR repertoires.

On this clone: What it recognizes is unknown.

This CDR3 is 15 amino acids long. CDR1 LNHDA and CDR2 SQIVND come from the germline V gene (reference sequence). V shed 3 bases and J shed 0 bases, with 11 bases lying between them. Produced via immunoSEQ multiplex PCR; TCRdb's table is partial and in-frame only. The sample lists 300,000 to 500,000 clones, approximately 86% occurring once. Specimen: peripheral blood, collected in a trial of Ad26.COV2.S vaccine versus placebo. The receptor's source is a person aged 18-60 years who received the Ad26.COV2.S COVID-19 vaccine or a placebo. The chain combines TRBV19 with TRBJ1-1; D is undetermined. DNA for the CDR3: TGTGCCAGTAGTATGTGGCAGCCCCTGAACACTGAAGCTTTCTTT. The encoded protein is CASSMWQPLNTEAFF.